The 21 T cell receptor beta chains listed next were all sequenced from one sample in a study of blood T cell repertoires in COVID-19. Here immunoSEQ multiplex PCR was the method, and the copy in TCRdb shows in-frame clones only, minus some. Of approximately 290,000 clones detected, nearly 90% appear once; the ten largest clones hold around 4.4%. Sequenced: PBMCs or T cells enriched from blood (not recorded which). Receptors were obtained from a woman between 18 and 29 years old with acute COVID-19.

The J gene is TRBJ1-2, the V gene TRBV27; 8 bases match TRBD1. The CDR3 extends over 14 amino acids. The junction had 10 bases not matched to a gene; V was cut back by 5 bases and J by 8 bases. CDR1 is MNHEY, CDR2 SMNVEV, per germline (reference sequence). In DNA form, the CDR3 reads TGTGCCAGCAGTCCTGCAGGGGGCGGAAACGGCTACACCTTC. Translating it yields CASSPAGGGNGYTF.

This chain uses TRBV5-5 with TRBJ2-5; TRBD2 might be the D (6 bases). Germline loops: CDR1 SGHKS, CDR2 YYEKEE (reference sequence). This CDR3 has 15 residues. V dropped 4 bases and J dropped 2 bases, with 15 bases sitting between them. The DNA of the CDR3 is TGTGCCAGCAGCCCCCCCCGGGGGTATCAAGAGACCCAGTACTTC. Its translation: CASSPPRGYQETQYF.

The chain employs TRBV28 and TRBJ2-7; TRBD2 agrees at 11 bases. The CDR3 sequence is 13 residues long. V shed 4 bases and J 6 bases; nucleotides not matched to a gene: 2. Germline CDR1 is MDHEN and CDR2 is SYDVKM. The CDR3 nucleotides read TGTGCCAGCAGTTCTAGCGGGAGGATCGAGCAGTACTTC. Protein: CASSSSGRIEQYF. The variable domain in full, with the rest retrieved from reference TRBV28 and TRBJ2-7, is DVKVTQSSRYLVKRTGEKVFLECVQDMDHENMFWYRQDPGLGLRLIYFSYDVKMKEKGDIPEGYSVSREKKERFSLILESASTNQTSMYLCASSSSGRIEQYFGPGTRLTVT.

The chain combines TRBV20-1 with TRBJ1-1; TRBD1 is a possible D gene (5 bases). V was shortened by 3 bases and J by 1 base, with 9 bases between the two germline ends. This CDR3 is built from 13 residues. Germline CDR1 is DFQATT and CDR2 is SNEGSKA (reference sequence). The CDR3 reads CSASTGENTEAFF. The CDR3 region has the DNA TGCAGTGCTAGTACGGGGGAGAACACTGAAGCTTTCTTT.

The CDR3 reads CASSFDGGVFLYGYTF. The CDR3, as DNA: TGCGCCAGCAGCTTCGACGGAGGAGTCTTCCTCTATGGCTACACCTTC. V gene TRBV5-1 combines with J gene TRBJ1-2; the D is unclear. Germline values: CDR1 SGHRS, CDR2 YFSETQ. V was shortened by 2 bases and J by 4 bases, with 18 bases between the two germline ends. The CDR3 is 16 residues long.

This sequence joins TRBV2 and TRBJ2-1, with D hard to call. There are 11 residues in the CDR3. Trimming left V 1 base short and J 10 bases short, with 5 bases between. From germline, CDR1 is SNHLY and CDR2 FYNNEI. CDR3 DNA sequence: TGTGCCAGCAGTGAAGTCCTCGAGCAGTTCTTC. It yields the protein CASSEVLEQFF.

J is TRBJ2-3 and V is TRBV28, with 11 bases aligning to TRBD1. Germline V gene lookup returns CDR1 MDHEN and CDR2 SYDVKM. The V segment lost 1 base and the J segment 6 bases; nucleotides outside the gene matches: 9. CDR3 size: 17 residues. CDR3 residues: CASSLFSGQGAGDTQYF. Here the CDR3 DNA reads TGTGCCAGCAGTTTATTCTCTGGACAGGGGGCAGGGGATACGCAGTATTTT.

The V and J genes are TRBV12-5 and TRBJ2-7; 10 bases fit TRBD1. Germline V gives CDR1 LGHNT, CDR2 FRNRAP. The CDR3 contains 13 residues. The V and J ends lost 6 bases and 5 bases, in that order; junction bases with no gene match: 4. The CDR3 DNA reads TGTGCTAGTGGAATGACAGGGGGCAACGAGCAGTACTTC. Translation: CASGMTGGNEQYF. The complete variable domain, with remaining parts taken from reference TRBV12-5 and TRBJ2-7, reads DARVTQTPRHKVTEMGQEVTMRCQPILGHNTVFWYRQTMMQGLELLAYFRNRAPLDDSGMPKDRFSAEMPDATLATLKIQPSEPRDSAVYFCASGMTGGNEQYFGPGTRLTVT.

This chain links TRBV11-1 with TRBJ1-2; TRBD1 might be the D (5 bases). The V end lost 5 bases, the J end lost 8 bases, and 21 bases lay between the germline ends. This CDR3 has 15 amino acids. Germline lookup yields CDR1 SGHAT and CDR2 FQDESV (reference sequence). CDR3 in DNA: TGTGCCAGCAGCGTAGACCCAGGGCCGGAGTACGGCTACACCTTC. This sequence encodes CASSVDPGPEYGYTF.

The genes are TRBV7-6 and TRBJ2-2; a possible D gene is TRBD2 (5 bases). V shed 4 bases and J shed 7 bases, with 13 bases lying between them. The germline gives CDR1 SGHVS, CDR2 FNYEAQ. This CDR3 has 14 residues. The chain's CDR3 is CASSSRTQRGELFF. The DNA of the CDR3 is TGTGCCAGCAGCTCGCGGACTCAGCGCGGGGAGCTGTTTTTT.

The rearrangement uses TRBV5-1 and TRBJ2-1, with D tentatively TRBD2 (6 bases). The CDR3 length is 16 residues. Germline V lookup: CDR1 SGHRS, CDR2 YFSETQ. Trimming removed 0 bases from V and 0 bases from J, with 10 bases in between. CDR3 bases: TGCGCCAGCAGCTTGGAGGGGACTCGCTCCTACAATGAGCAGTTCTTC. Translating it yields CASSLEGTRSYNEQFF.

The rearrangement uses TRBV27 and TRBJ2-1; 8 nucleotides align to TRBD2. Germline CDR1 and CDR2: MNHEY and SMNVEV (reference sequence). V was pared by 5 bases and J by 2 bases, with 8 bases of the junction left unmatched. This CDR3 region has 16 residues. CDR3 nucleotides: TGTGCCAGCAGTCCCATAGCGGGATATCCCTACAATGAGCAGTTCTTC. Its protein product is CASSPIAGYPYNEQFF.

V usage is TRBV7-9 and J usage is TRBJ2-5, with D hard to call. Trimming cost V 5 bases and J 2 bases, with 6 bases left between them. The CDR3 is made up of 12 amino acids. Per the germline V gene, CDR1 is SEHNR and CDR2 is FQNEAQ (reference sequence). The CDR3 nucleotides read TGTGCCAGCAGCCCCCAGCAAGAGACCCAGTACTTC. This sequence encodes CASSPQQETQYF.

The V gene is TRBV7-6, the J gene TRBJ2-5; tentative D call: TRBD1 (6 bases). Trimming removed 1 base at V and 4 bases at J, with 10 bases between. Germline-derived CDR1 and CDR2 are SGHVS and FNYEAQ. The CDR3 covers 14 residues. The CDR3 nucleotides are TGTGCCAGCAGCTTAGTACCACAGGGAGAGACCCAGTACTTC. This codes for CASSLVPQGETQYF.

The J gene is TRBJ2-2, the V gene TRBV10-2, with 11 nucleotides matching TRBD2. The ends lost 2 bases at V and 1 base at J; junction bases unmatched: 3. Germline V gives CDR1 WSHSY, CDR2 SAAADI. The CDR3 totals 17 residues. The CDR3 loop is CASSEPGLAENTGELFF. Written as DNA, the CDR3 is TGCGCCAGCAGTGAGCCGGGACTAGCGGAGAACACCGGGGAGCTGTTTTTT.

Remarks on this clone: This CDR3 is also generated by other DNA sequences in the sample. J is TRBJ2-6 and V is TRBV28; 7 bases map to TRBD1. CDR3 size: 15 residues. The V and J ends lost 5 bases and 1 base, in that order; junction bases with no gene match: 2. Germline CDR1 reads MDHEN; CDR2 reads SYDVKM. CDR3 protein: CASSRQGSGANVLTF. The CDR3 bases are TGTGCCAGCAGTCGACAGGGTTCTGGGGCCAACGTCCTGACTTTC.

V usage is TRBV7-3 and J usage is TRBJ2-1; 12 nucleotides align to TRBD2. In germline, CDR1 is SGHTA, CDR2 FQGTGA. J gave up 7 bases and V 5 bases, and 9 bases lay outside the gene matches. The CDR3 consists of 16 residues. This CDR3 is CASSPSTSGRGNEQFF. CDR3 bases: TGTGCCAGCAGCCCCTCGACTAGCGGGAGAGGGAATGAGCAGTTCTTC.

The chain employs TRBV19 and TRBJ2-3, with TRBD1 matching 8 bases. The J segment lost 0 bases and the V segment lost 5 bases, leaving 4 bases of the junction unmatched. The CDR3 extends over 15 amino acids. Germline values: CDR1 LNHDA, CDR2 SQIVND (reference sequence). The CDR3 bases are TGTGCCAGTAGTGCCCGGACAGGGAGCACAGATACGCAGTATTTT. Translated, it gives CASSARTGSTDTQYF.

The chain recombines TRBV19 with TRBJ2-7, with 8 bases identical to TRBD2. CDR1 is LNHDA and CDR2 is SQIVND in the germline V gene (reference sequence). J lost 5 bases, V lost 8 bases, and 8 bases had no gene match. CDR3 length: 13 residues. The CDR3 region has the DNA TGTGCCAGTCGCAGCGGGAGTAAGAACGAGCAGTACTTC. Translated: CASRSGSKNEQYF.

This rearrangement joins TRBV6-5 to TRBJ1-2; a weak D match, TRBD1 (6 bases). Germline V gene lookup returns CDR1 MNHEY and CDR2 SVGAGI. The CDR3 has 14 amino acids. V gave up 8 bases and J gave up 5 bases, with 18 bases separating them. CDR3 bases: TGTGCCAGCTTAGGGGGGGGGCGCCGATATGGCTACACCTTC. Translating it yields CASLGGGRRYGYTF.

The rearrangement links TRBV3-1 (or the pseudogene TRBV3-2) to TRBJ2-1; TRBD2 matches at 15 bases. CDR1 is LGHDT and CDR2 is YNNKEL in the germline V gene (reference sequence). The CDR3 spans 16 residues. Trimming took 3 bases from V and 12 from J; bases not matched to a gene: 9. DNA of the CDR3: TGTGCCAGCAGCCATACCGGGACTAGCGGGAGGAGGGGGCAGTTCTTC. This encodes CASSHTGTSGRRGQFF.